A selection of T cell receptor beta chains follows, all from one sample in a study of blood T cell repertoires in COVID-19. The protocol was immunoSEQ multiplex PCR, while the TCRdb copy is restricted to in-frame clones and leaves out a portion. The repertoire holds approximately 45,000 clones, with roughly 86% as singletons. Sequencing was performed on peripheral blood. These receptor sequences come from a man aged 35-49 years with active COVID-19. Both conserved end residues are part of each CDR3. The D gene is left open where the match is weak. Clone size is shown for a subset of rows, as once, few, many or a class of expanded clone.

D gene: -
V gene: TRBV3-1/TRBV3-2
clone size: -
J gene: TRBJ2-5
CDR3 protein: CASSRRRETQYF
CDR3 DNA: TGTGCCAGCAGCCGGCGCAGGGAGACCCAGTACTTC

D gene: -
V gene: TRBV9
clone size: -
J gene: TRBJ1-2
CDR3 protein: CASSVGFTLRDYGYTF
CDR3 DNA: TGTGCCAGCAGCGTAGGATTCACCCTACGGGACTATGGCTACACCTTC

D gene: -
V gene: TRBV2
clone size: -
J gene: TRBJ2-7
CDR3 protein: CASVTRENEQYF
CDR3 DNA: TGTGCCAGCGTTACTAGAGAAAACGAGCAGTACTTC

D gene: -
V gene: TRBV5-1
clone size: -
J gene: TRBJ1-4
CDR3 protein: CASSSSRWAGDEKLFF
CDR3 DNA: TGCGCCAGCAGCTCCTCCCGGTGGGCAGGGGATGAAAAACTGTTTTTT

D gene: -
V gene: TRBV27
clone size: -
J gene: TRBJ2-7
CDR3 protein: CASSLTTGFYEQYF
CDR3 DNA: TGTGCCAGCAGCCTAACGACAGGATTCTACGAGCAGTACTTC

D gene: TRBD1
V gene: TRBV28
clone size: -
J gene: TRBJ1-2
CDR3 protein: CASSPSGQGAGGYTF
CDR3 DNA: TGTGCCAGCAGCCCCTCGGGACAGGGGGCAGGGGGCTACACCTTC

D gene: TRBD2
V gene: TRBV9
clone size: -
J gene: TRBJ2-1
CDR3 protein: CASSPLAGALNEQFF
CDR3 DNA: TGTGCCAGCAGCCCCCTAGCGGGAGCCCTAAATGAGCAGTTCTTC

D gene: -
V gene: TRBV19
clone size: -
J gene: TRBJ2-1
CDR3 protein: CASSISGDYNEQFF
CDR3 DNA: TGTGCCAGTAGTATTAGCGGAGACTACAATGAGCAGTTCTTC

D gene: TRBD1
V gene: TRBV5-1
clone size: once
J gene: TRBJ2-1
CDR3 protein: CASSPWTGGYENEQFF
CDR3 DNA: TGCGCCAGCAGCCCGTGGACAGGGGGCTACGAGAATGAGCAGTTCTTC

D gene: TRBD2
V gene: TRBV19
clone size: -
J gene: TRBJ2-5
CDR3 protein: CASLAGGSETQYF
CDR3 DNA: TGTGCCAGTTTAGCGGGAGGGTCAGAGACCCAGTACTTC

D gene: TRBD2
V gene: TRBV5-1
clone size: -
J gene: TRBJ2-3
CDR3 protein: CASSPTSVGPPGDTQYF
CDR3 DNA: TGCGCCAGCAGCCCGACTAGCGTAGGACCCCCCGGAGATACGCAGTATTTT

D gene: TRBD2
V gene: TRBV4-1
clone size: -
J gene: TRBJ2-3
CDR3 protein: CASSTSGTSGRAGTDTQYF
CDR3 DNA: TGCGCCAGCAGTACATCCGGGACTAGCGGGAGGGCCGGGACAGATACGCAGTATTTT

D gene: TRBD2
V gene: TRBV11-2
clone size: -
J gene: TRBJ2-7
CDR3 protein: CASSPLGRKREETYEQYF
CDR3 DNA: TGTGCCAGCAGCCCTTTGGGGAGAAAGCGGGAGGAGACCTACGAGCAGTACTTC

D gene: TRBD1
V gene: TRBV7-9
clone size: -
J gene: TRBJ1-1
CDR3 protein: CASSSYRQGWTEAFF
CDR3 DNA: TGTGCCAGCAGCTCATATCGACAGGGCTGGACTGAAGCTTTCTTT

D gene: -
V gene: TRBV6-2/TRBV6-3
clone size: -
J gene: TRBJ2-7
CDR3 protein: CASSYLRELPYEQYF
CDR3 DNA: TGTGCCAGCAGTTACCTCCGGGAACTTCCCTACGAGCAGTACTTC

D gene: TRBD1
V gene: TRBV30
clone size: -
J gene: TRBJ1-4
CDR3 protein: CAWSPGTGHEKLFF
CDR3 DNA: TGTGCCTGGAGCCCCGGGACAGGGCATGAAAAACTGTTTTTT

D gene: TRBD1
V gene: TRBV3-1/TRBV3-2
clone size: -
J gene: TRBJ2-7
CDR3 protein: CASSPWMDRGPRGEQYF
CDR3 DNA: TGTGCCAGCAGCCCTTGGATGGACAGGGGGCCTCGGGGGGAGCAGTACTTC

D gene: -
V gene: TRBV9
clone size: few
J gene: TRBJ2-2
CDR3 protein: CASSVVPGGTGELFF
CDR3 DNA: TGTGCCAGCAGCGTAGTTCCAGGGGGGACCGGGGAGCTGTTTTTT

D gene: -
V gene: TRBV5-4
clone size: -
J gene: TRBJ2-5
CDR3 protein: CASSLEPGAVETQYF
CDR3 DNA: TGTGCCAGCAGCTTGGAGCCAGGGGCTGTAGAGACCCAGTACTTC

D gene: -
V gene: TRBV7-2
clone size: few
J gene: TRBJ1-6
CDR3 protein: CAIEGDLYPYNSPLHF
CDR3 DNA: TGTGCCATCGAGGGGGACCTTTACCCTTATAATTCACCCCTCCACTTT

D gene: TRBD1
V gene: TRBV19
clone size: -
J gene: TRBJ2-1
CDR3 protein: CASSLGDRIHEQFF
CDR3 DNA: TGTGCCAGTAGTCTCGGGGACAGGATCCATGAGCAGTTCTTC

D gene: -
V gene: TRBV28
clone size: -
J gene: TRBJ2-2
CDR3 protein: CASSSFGELFF
CDR3 DNA: TGTGCCAGCAGCTCCTTTGGGGAGCTGTTTTTT

D gene: TRBD2
V gene: TRBV2
clone size: -
J gene: TRBJ2-2
CDR3 protein: CASSGGTSGISGELFF
CDR3 DNA: TGTGCCAGCAGCGGTGGGACTAGCGGGATTTCCGGGGAGCTGTTTTTT

D gene: TRBD2
V gene: TRBV15
clone size: -
J gene: TRBJ2-5
CDR3 protein: CATRLAGGKQETQYF
CDR3 DNA: TGTGCCACCAGACTAGCGGGAGGGAAACAAGAGACCCAGTACTTC

D gene: TRBD2
V gene: TRBV2
clone size: -
J gene: TRBJ2-1
CDR3 protein: CASSPPRTSGRVDIDNEQFF
CDR3 DNA: TGTGCCAGCAGTCCCCCGAGGACTAGCGGGAGGGTGGATATCGACAATGAGCAGTTCTTC

D gene: -
V gene: TRBV7-2
clone size: -
J gene: TRBJ2-2
CDR3 protein: CASSLGTLSSNTGELFF
CDR3 DNA: TGTGCCAGCAGCTTAGGGACTCTTAGCTCGAACACCGGGGAGCTGTTTTTT

D gene: -
V gene: TRBV7-8
clone size: -
J gene: TRBJ1-1
CDR3 protein: CASSLNGNTEAFF
CDR3 DNA: TGTGCCAGCAGCTTAAACGGGAACACTGAAGCTTTCTTT

D gene: -
V gene: TRBV28
clone size: -
J gene: TRBJ2-5
CDR3 protein: CASSLSAGIETQYF
CDR3 DNA: TGTGCCAGCAGTTTATCGGCCGGGATAGAGACCCAGTACTTC

D gene: -
V gene: TRBV3-1/TRBV3-2
clone size: -
J gene: TRBJ2-1
CDR3 protein: CASSQVGEQFF
CDR3 DNA: TGTGCCAGCAGCCAAGTCGGTGAGCAGTTCTTC